Presented here are 2 T cell receptor beta chains from one specimen sequenced in a study of Ad26.COV2.S vaccination and SARS-CoV-2 variants. Documented treatment: roughly 19 received Ad26.COV2.S at low or high dose, single or two shots; several received placebo; per-sample allocation not given. The study sampled participants on day 63 after the first vaccine or placebo injection. Profiling relied on immunoSEQ multiplex PCR, and the TCRdb table lists in-frame clones only, not all of them. The sample records about 420,000 clones, roughly 90% being singletons. The sample was peripheral blood, taken in a trial of Ad26.COV2.S vaccine versus placebo. These TCRs come from a person aged 18-60 years who received the Ad26.COV2.S COVID-19 vaccine or a placebo.

V gene TRBV28 combines with J gene TRBJ1-5; D is ambiguous. This CDR3 contains 14 residues. CDR1 and CDR2 (germline): MDHEN, SYDVKM. V was trimmed by 3 bases and J by 1 base, leaving 7 bases between them. CDR3 sequence reads: CASSFLRSNQPQHF. CDR3 DNA sequence: TGTGCCAGCAGTTTTTTGCGGAGCAATCAGCCCCAGCATTTT.

This chain uses TRBV30 with TRBJ1-4; a possible D gene is TRBD1 (6 bases). Germline assignment: CDR1 GTSNPN and CDR2 SVGIG (reference sequence). The CDR3 covers 14 residues. V was pared by 3 bases and J by 7 bases, with 15 bases between. The CDR3: CAWSRTGGGEKLFF. CDR3 bases: TGTGCCTGGAGCCGGACGGGAGGGGGTGAAAAACTGTTTTTT.